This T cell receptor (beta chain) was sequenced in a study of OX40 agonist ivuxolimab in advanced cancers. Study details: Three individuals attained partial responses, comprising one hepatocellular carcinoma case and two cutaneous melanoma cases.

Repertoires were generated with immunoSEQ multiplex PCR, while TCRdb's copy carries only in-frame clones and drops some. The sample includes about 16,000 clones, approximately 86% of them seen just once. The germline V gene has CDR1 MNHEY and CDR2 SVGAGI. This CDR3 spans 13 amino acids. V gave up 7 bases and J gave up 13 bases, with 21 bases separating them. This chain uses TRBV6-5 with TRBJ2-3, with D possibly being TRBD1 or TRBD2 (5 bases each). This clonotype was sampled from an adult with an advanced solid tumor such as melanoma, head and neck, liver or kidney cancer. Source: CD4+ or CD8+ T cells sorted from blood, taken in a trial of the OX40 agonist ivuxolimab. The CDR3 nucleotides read TGTGCCAGCAATTCCCGGGACCGACAGAAGAAGTATTTT. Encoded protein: CASNSRDRQKKYF.